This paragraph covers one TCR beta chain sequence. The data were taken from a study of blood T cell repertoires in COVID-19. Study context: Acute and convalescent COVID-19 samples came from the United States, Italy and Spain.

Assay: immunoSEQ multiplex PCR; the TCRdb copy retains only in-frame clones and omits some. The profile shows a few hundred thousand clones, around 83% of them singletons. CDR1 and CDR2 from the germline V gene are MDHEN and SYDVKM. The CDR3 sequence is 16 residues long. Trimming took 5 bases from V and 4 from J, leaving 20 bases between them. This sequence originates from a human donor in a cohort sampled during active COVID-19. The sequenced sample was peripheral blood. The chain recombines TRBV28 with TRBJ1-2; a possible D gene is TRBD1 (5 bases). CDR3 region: CASSTVRGSKTYGYTF. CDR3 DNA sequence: TGTGCCAGCAGTACCGTAAGGGGCTCTAAAACCTATGGCTACACCTTC.